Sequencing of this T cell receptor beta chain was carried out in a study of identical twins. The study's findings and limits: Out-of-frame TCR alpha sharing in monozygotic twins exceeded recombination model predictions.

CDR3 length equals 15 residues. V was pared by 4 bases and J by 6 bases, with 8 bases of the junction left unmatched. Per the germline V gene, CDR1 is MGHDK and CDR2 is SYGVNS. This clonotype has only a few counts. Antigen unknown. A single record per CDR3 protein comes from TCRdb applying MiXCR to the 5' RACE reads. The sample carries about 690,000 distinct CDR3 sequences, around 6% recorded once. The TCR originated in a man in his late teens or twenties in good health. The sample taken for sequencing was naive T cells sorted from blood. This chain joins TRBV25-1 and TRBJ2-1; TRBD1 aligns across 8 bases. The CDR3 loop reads CASSGWTGSSNEQFF. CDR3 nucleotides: TGTGCCAGCAGTGGTTGGACAGGGTCCAGCAATGAGCAGTTCTTC.